The rows below give T cell receptor beta chains drawn from one sample of a study of CD8+ T cells in alopecia areata. The repertoire was sequenced with immunoSEQ multiplex PCR; TCRdb's copy has only in-frame clones and lacks some. The sample contains 130,000 or so clones, about 51% of which appear only once. Sequencing was done on a sample of NKG2D-low CD8+ T cells sorted from blood. All receptors derive from a human donor with alopecia areata. Both conserved end residues are part of each CDR3. The order of the fields is CDR3 protein, CDR3 DNA, V gene, J gene, D gene, clone size. The D gene is left open where the match is weak. Size is omitted from some rows. Given values are once, few, many or a class for expanded clones.

CASSPGTLGQPQHF	TGTGCCAGCAGCCCTGGGACACTCGGGCAGCCCCAGCATTTT	TRBV5-6	TRBJ1-5	.	.
CASGRGDYNEQFF	TGTGCCAGCGGGAGGGGGGACTACAATGAGCAGTTCTTC	TRBV2	TRBJ2-1	.	.
CASSESPYEQYF	TGTGCCAGCAGTGAGTCGCCCTACGAGCAGTACTTC	TRBV25-1	TRBJ2-7	.	few
CASSFGGSYEQYF	TGTGCCAGCAGCTTCGGGGGCTCCTACGAGCAGTACTTC	TRBV11-2	TRBJ2-7	.	.
CASSPGIDTGELFF	TGCGCCAGCAGCCCCGGGATCGACACCGGGGAGCTGTTTTTT	TRBV5-1	TRBJ2-2	.	few
CSVEADRAGEQYF	TGCAGCGTTGAAGCCGACAGGGCAGGGGAGCAGTACTTC	TRBV29-1	TRBJ2-7	TRBD1	.
CATSLATDTQYF	TGTGCCACCTCTCTAGCAACAGATACGCAGTATTTT	TRBV5-6	TRBJ2-3	.	.
CASSQSPCQGTEAFF	TGCGCCAGCAGTCAATCGCCGTGCCAGGGAACTGAAGCTTTCTTT	TRBV23-1	TRBJ1-1	.	few
CASSSTAPEAFF	TGTGCCAGCAGCTCTACAGCTCCTGAAGCTTTCTTT	TRBV7-9	TRBJ1-1	.	.
CASSVTQGTPTSGELFF	TGTGCCAGCAGCGTGACTCAGGGTACTCCCACGTCCGGGGAGCTGTTTTTT	TRBV9	TRBJ2-2	.	.
CSVEDLGPRDFYNEQFF	TGCAGCGTTGAAGATTTAGGCCCCCGGGACTTCTACAATGAGCAGTTCTTC	TRBV29-1	TRBJ2-1	.	.
CSVEEMDYEQYF	TGCAGCGTTGAAGAGATGGACTACGAGCAGTACTTC	TRBV29-1	TRBJ2-7	.	.
CASSRLAGTGAFF	TGTGCCAGCAGCCGCTTGGCGGGGACAGGGGCGTTCTTC	TRBV27	TRBJ2-1	TRBD1	.
CSVGQGTDTQYF	TGCAGCGTTGGACAGGGGACAGATACGCAGTATTTT	TRBV29-1	TRBJ2-3	TRBD1	.
CASMGPEAFF	TGTGCCAGCATGGGCCCTGAAGCTTTCTTT	TRBV2	TRBJ1-1	.	.
CASSEGFASGEETQYF	TGTGCCAGCAGTGAAGGGTTCGCTAGCGGGGAAGAGACCCAGTACTTC	TRBV2	TRBJ2-5	TRBD2	once
CSVEGGPTDTQYF	TGCAGCGTTGAAGGGGGGCCCACAGATACGCAGTATTTT	TRBV29-1	TRBJ2-3	.	.
CSVEEGQTTGYGYTF	TGCAGCGTTGAAGAGGGGCAGACTACGGGCTATGGCTACACCTTC	TRBV29-1	TRBJ1-2	.	.
CSVDHGTGNGYTF	TGCAGCGTTGACCACGGGACAGGCAATGGCTACACCTTC	TRBV29-1	TRBJ1-2	TRBD1	few
CASSFGAGNEQYF	TGTGCCAGCAGCTTTGGTGCAGGGAACGAGCAGTACTTC	TRBV5-6	TRBJ2-7	.	once
CASSKDRDKLFF	TGTGCCAGCAGCAAAGACAGGGATAAACTGTTTTTT	TRBV21-1	TRBJ1-4	.	.
CASSLALNGYTF	TGTGCCAGCAGCTTGGCCCTGAATGGCTACACCTTC	TRBV5-6	TRBJ1-2	.	.